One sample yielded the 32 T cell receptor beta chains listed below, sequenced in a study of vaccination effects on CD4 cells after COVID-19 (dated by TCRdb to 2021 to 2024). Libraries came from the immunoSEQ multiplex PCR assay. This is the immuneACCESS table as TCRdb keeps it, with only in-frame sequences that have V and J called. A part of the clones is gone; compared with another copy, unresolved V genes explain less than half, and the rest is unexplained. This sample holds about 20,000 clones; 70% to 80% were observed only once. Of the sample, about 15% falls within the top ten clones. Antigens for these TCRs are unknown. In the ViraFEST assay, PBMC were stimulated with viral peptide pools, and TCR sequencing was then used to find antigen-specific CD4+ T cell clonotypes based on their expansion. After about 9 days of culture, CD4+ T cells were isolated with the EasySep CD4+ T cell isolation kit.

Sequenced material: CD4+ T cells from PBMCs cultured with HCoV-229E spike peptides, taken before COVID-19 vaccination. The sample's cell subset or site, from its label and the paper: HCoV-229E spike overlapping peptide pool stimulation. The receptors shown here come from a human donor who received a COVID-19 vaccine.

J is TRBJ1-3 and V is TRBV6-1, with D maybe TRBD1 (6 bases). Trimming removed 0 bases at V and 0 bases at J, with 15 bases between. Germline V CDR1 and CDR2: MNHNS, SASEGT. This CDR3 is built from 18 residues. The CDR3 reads CASSEASPTGYSGNTIYF. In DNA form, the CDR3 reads TGTGCCAGCAGTGAAGCGTCCCCCACAGGGTACTCTGGAAACACCATATATTTT.

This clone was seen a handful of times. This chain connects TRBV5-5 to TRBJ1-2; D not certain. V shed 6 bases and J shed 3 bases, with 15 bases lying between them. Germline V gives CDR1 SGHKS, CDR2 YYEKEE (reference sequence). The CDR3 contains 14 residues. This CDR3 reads CASNLVGNDYGYTF. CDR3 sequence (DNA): TGTGCCAGCAACCTGGTGGGGAATGACTATGGCTACACCTTC.

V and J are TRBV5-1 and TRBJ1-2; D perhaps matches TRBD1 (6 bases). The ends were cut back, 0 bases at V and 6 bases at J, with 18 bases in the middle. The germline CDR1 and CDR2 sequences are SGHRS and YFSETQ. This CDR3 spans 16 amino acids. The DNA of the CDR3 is TGCGCCAGCAGCTTGGAATTCCACAGGGAGGAGGATGGCTACACCTTC. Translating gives CASSLEFHREEDGYTF.

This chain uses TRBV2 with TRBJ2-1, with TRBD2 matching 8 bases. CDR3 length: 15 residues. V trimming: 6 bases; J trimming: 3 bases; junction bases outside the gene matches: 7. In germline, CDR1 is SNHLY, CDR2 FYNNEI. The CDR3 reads CASRVGGDNYNEQFF. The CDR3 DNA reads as TGTGCCAGCAGGGTCGGGGGGGACAACTACAATGAGCAGTTCTTC.

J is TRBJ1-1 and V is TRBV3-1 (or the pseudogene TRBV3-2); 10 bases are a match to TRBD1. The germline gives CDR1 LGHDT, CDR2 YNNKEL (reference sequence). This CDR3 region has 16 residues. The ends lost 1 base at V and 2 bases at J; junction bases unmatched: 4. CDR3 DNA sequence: TGTGCCAGCAGCCAAGGGGACAGGGGTTCAAACACTGAAGCTTTCTTT. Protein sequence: CASSQGDRGSNTEAFF.

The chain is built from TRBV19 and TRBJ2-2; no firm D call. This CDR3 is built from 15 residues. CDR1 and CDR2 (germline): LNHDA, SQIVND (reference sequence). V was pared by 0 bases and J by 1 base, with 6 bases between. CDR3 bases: TGTGCCAGTAGTATAGAGGTAGGGAACACCGGGGAGCTGTTTTTT. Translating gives CASSIEVGNTGELFF.

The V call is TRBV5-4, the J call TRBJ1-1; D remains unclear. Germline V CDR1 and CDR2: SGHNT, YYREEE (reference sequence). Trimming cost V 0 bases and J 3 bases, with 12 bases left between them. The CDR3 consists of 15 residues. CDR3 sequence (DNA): TGTGCCAGCAGCTTGGGCCGGGGAAGGGACACTGAAGCTTTCTTT. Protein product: CASSLGRGRDTEAFF.

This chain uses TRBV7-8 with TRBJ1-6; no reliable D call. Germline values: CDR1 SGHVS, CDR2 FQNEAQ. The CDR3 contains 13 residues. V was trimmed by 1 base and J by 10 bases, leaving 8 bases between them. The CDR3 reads CASSLGTGSPLHF. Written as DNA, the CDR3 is TGTGCCAGCAGCTTAGGAACTGGGTCACCCCTCCACTTT.

CDR3 coding DNA: TGTGCCAGCTCACCACCGGGACGGGCAGCCTACGAGCAGTACTTC. Residues: CASSPPGRAAYEQYF. This chain connects TRBV18 to TRBJ2-7; D possibly matches TRBD1 or TRBD2 (5 bases each). CDR3 size: 15 residues. Germline V gene lookup returns CDR1 KGHSH and CDR2 LQKENI. V was pared by 0 bases and J by 2 bases, with 11 bases between.

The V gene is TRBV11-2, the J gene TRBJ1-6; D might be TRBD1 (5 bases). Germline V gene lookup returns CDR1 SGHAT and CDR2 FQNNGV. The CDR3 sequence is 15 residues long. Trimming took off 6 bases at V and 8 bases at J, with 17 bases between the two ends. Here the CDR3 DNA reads TGTGCCAGCAGACCCCGGGATCCACAGGATTCACCCCTCCACTTT. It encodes CASRPRDPQDSPLHF.

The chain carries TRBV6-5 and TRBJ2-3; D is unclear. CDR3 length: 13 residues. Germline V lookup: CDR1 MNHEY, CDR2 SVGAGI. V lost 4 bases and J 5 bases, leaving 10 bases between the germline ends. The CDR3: CASSLEAQDTQYF. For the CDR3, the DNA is TGTGCCAGCAGTTTAGAAGCACAAGATACGCAGTATTTT.

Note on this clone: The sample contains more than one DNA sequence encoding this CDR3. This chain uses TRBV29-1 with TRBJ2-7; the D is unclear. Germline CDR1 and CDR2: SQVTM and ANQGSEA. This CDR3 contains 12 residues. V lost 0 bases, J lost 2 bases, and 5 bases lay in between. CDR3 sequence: CSVEDGTYEQYF. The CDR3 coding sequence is TGCAGCGTTGAAGATGGGACCTACGAGCAGTACTTC.

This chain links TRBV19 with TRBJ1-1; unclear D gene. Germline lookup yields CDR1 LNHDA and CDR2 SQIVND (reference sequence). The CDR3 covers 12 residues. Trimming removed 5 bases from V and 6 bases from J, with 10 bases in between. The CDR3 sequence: CASSPRLPEAFF. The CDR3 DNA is TGTGCCAGTAGTCCGCGGCTACCTGAAGCTTTCTTT. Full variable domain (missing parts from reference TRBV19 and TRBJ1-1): DGGITQSPKYLFRKEGQNVTLSCEQNLNHDAMYWYRQDPGQGLRLIYYSQIVNDFQKGDIAEGYSVSREKKESFPLTVTSAQKNPTAFYLCASSPRLPEAFFGQGTRLTVV.

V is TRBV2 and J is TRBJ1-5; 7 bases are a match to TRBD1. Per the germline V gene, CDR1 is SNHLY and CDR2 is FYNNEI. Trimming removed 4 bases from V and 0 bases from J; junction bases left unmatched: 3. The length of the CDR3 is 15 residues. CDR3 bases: TGTGCCAGCAGTGGGACAGGATCTAGCAATCAGCCCCAGCATTTT. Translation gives CASSGTGSSNQPQHF.

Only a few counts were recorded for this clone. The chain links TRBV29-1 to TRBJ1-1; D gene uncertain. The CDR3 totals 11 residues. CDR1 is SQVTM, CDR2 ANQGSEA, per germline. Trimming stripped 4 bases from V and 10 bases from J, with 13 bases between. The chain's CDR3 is CSVAVAVAAFF. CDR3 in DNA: TGCAGCGTTGCGGTTGCTGTTGCAGCTTTCTTT.

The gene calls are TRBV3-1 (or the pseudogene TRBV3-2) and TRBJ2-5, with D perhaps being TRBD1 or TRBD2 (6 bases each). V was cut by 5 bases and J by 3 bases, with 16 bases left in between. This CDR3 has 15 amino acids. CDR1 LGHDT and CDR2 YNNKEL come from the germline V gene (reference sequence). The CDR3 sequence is CASSSRGTQKETQYF. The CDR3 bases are TGTGCCAGCAGCTCCCGCGGGACACAAAAAGAGACCCAGTACTTC.

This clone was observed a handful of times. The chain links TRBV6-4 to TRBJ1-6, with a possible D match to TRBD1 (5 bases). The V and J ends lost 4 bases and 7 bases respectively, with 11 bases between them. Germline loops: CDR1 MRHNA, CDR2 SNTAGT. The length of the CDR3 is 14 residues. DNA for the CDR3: TGTGCCAGCAGTGTTACACCAGGGAATTCACCCCTCCACTTT. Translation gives CASSVTPGNSPLHF.

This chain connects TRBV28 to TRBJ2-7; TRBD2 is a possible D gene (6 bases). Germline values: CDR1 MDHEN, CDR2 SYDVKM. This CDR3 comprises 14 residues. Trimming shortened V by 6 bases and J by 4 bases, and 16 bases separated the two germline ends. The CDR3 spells CASSSSGRGYEQYF. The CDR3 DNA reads TGTGCCAGCAGCTCAAGCGGGCGCGGGTACGAGCAGTACTTC.

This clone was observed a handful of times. The chain's CDR3 is CASSEGASGNEQFF. CDR3 coding DNA: TGTGCCAGCAGTGAAGGGGCTAGCGGGAATGAGCAGTTCTTC. The V and J genes are TRBV2 and TRBJ2-1; 8 bases fit TRBD2. CDR3 size: 14 residues. Germline V gene data show CDR1 as SNHLY and CDR2 as FYNNEI. J gave up 7 bases and V 1 base, and 3 bases lay outside the gene matches.

CDR3 sequence reads: CATSRDLLAGQGRNEQFF. For the CDR3, the DNA is TGTGCCACCAGCAGAGATCTATTGGCGGGACAGGGGAGGAATGAGCAGTTCTTC. The chain has TRBV15 and TRBJ2-1; 10 nucleotides match TRBD1. This CDR3 has 18 amino acids. The trim removed 0 bases at V and 7 bases at J, leaving 12 bases unmatched. Germline V gene data show CDR1 as LNHNV and CDR2 as YYDKDF (reference sequence). Based on the CDR3 plus reference TRBV15 and TRBJ2-1, the full variable domain is DAMVIQNPRYQVTQFGKPVTLSCSQTLNHNVMYWYQQKSSQAPKLLFHYYDKDFNNEADTPDNFQSRRPNTSFCFLDIRSPGLGDTAMYLCATSRDLLAGQGRNEQFFGPGTRLTVL.

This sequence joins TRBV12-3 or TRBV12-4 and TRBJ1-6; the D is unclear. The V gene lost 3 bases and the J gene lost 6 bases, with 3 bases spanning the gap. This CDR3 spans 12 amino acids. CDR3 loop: CASSFGNSPLHF. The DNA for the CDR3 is TGTGCCAGCAGTTTCGGTAATTCACCCCTCCACTTT.

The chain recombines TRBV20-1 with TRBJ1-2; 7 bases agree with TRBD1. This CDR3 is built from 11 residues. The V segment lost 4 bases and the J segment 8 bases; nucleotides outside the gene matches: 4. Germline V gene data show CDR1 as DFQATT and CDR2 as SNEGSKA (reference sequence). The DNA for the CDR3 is TGCAGTGCTATGGTAGGGGGCGGCTACACCTTC. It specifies CSAMVGGGYTF.

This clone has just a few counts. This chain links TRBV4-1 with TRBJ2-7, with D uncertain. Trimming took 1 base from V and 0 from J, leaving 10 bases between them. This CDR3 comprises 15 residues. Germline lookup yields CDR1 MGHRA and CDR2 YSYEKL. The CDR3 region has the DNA TGCGCCAGCAGCCAAGGTAGGGCTAGCTCCTACGAGCAGTACTTC. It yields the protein CASSQGRASSYEQYF.

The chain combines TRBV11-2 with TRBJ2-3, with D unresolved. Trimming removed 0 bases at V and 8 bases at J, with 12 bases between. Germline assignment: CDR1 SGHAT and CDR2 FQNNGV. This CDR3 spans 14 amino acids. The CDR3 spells CASSLDPQLATQYF. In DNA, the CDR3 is TGTGCCAGCAGCTTAGATCCCCAGTTGGCTACGCAGTATTTT. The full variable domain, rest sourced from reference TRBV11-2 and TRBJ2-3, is EAGVAQSPRYKIIEKRQSVAFWCNPISGHATLYWYQQILGQGPKLLIQFQNNGVVDDSQLPKDRFSAERLKGVDSTLKIQPAKLEDSAVYLCASSLDPQLATQYFGPGTRLTVL.

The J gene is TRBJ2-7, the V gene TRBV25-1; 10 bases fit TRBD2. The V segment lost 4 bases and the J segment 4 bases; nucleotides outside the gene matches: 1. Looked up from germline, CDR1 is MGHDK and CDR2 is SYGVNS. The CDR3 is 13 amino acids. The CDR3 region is CASSVAGGYEQYF. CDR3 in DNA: TGTGCCAGCAGTGTAGCGGGAGGTTACGAGCAGTACTTC.

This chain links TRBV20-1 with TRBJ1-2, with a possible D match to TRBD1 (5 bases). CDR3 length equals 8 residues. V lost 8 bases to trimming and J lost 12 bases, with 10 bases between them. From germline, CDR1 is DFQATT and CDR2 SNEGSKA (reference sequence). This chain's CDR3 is CSPGRDTF. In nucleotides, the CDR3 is TGCAGTCCTGGCAGGGACACCTTC.

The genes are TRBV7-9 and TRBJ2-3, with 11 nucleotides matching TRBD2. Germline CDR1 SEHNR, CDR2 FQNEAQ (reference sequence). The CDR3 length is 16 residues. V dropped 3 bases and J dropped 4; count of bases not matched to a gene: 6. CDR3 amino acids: CASSFMTSGVADTQYF. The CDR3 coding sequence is TGTGCCAGCAGCTTTATGACTAGCGGGGTGGCAGATACGCAGTATTTT.

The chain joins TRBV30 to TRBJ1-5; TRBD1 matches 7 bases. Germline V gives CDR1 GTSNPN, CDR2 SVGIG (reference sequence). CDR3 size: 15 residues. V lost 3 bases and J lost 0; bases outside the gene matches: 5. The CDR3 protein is CAWSQGQYSNQPQHF. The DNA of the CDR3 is TGTGCCTGGAGCCAGGGACAGTATAGCAATCAGCCCCAGCATTTT.

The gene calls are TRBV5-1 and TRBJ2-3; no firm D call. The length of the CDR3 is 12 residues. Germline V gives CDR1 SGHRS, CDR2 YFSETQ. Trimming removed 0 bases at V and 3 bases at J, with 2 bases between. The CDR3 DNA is TGCGCCAGCAGCTTGGTGACAGATACGCAGTATTTT. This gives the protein CASSLVTDTQYF. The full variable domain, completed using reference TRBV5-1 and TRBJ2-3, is KAGVTQTPRYLIKTRGQQVTLSCSPISGHRSVSWYQQTPGQGLQFLFEYFSETQRNKGNFPGRFSGRQFSNSRSEMNVSTLELGDSALYLCASSLVTDTQYFGPGTRLTVL.

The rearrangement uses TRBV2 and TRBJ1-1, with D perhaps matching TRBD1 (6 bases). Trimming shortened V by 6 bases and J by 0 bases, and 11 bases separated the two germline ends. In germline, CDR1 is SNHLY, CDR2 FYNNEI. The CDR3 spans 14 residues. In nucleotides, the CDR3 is TGTGCCAGCAGGAAACAGGGTATGAACACTGAAGCTTTCTTT. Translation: CASRKQGMNTEAFF.

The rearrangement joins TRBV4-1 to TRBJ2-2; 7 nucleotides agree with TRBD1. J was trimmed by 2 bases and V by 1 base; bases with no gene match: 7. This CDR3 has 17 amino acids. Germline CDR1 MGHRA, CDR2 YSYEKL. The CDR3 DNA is TGCGCCAGCAGCCAAGGGACCGGGACAGATAACACCGGGGAGCTGTTTTTT. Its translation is CASSQGTGTDNTGELFF.

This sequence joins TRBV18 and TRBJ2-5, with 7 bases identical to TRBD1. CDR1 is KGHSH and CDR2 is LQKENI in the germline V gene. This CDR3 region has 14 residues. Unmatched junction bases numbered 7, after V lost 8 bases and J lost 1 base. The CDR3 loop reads CASTPGQPQETQYF. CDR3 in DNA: TGTGCCAGCACCCCGGGACAGCCCCAAGAGACCCAGTACTTC.